The 29 T cell receptor beta chains below come from one sample, sequenced in a study of siplizumab effects on memory and regulatory T cells. Sequenced by immunoSEQ multiplex PCR; TCRdb stores in-frame clones only, minus some. The sample consists of some 100,000 clones, roughly 96% of them appearing once. Input material: naive CD4+ T cells sorted from blood. The receptor set was obtained from a human donor in good health.

The chain couples TRBV6-5 to TRBJ1-2; D remains ambiguous. The ends were cut back, 7 bases at V and 7 bases at J, with 10 bases in the middle. The length of the CDR3 is 11 residues. CDR1 MNHEY and CDR2 SVGAGI come from the germline V gene. CDR3 residues: CASTGGFGYTF. The CDR3 DNA reads TGTGCCAGCACAGGAGGTTTTGGCTACACCTTC.

The chain couples TRBV19 to TRBJ1-1, with D possibly matching TRBD1 (5 bases). V lost 9 bases and J lost 5, with 16 bases in between. Germline V lookup: CDR1 LNHDA, CDR2 SQIVND (reference sequence). The CDR3 spans 13 residues. The CDR3 sequence: CASRGHFGTEAFF. The DNA of the CDR3 is TGTGCCAGCCGTGGACATTTTGGGACTGAAGCTTTCTTT.

The rearrangement joins TRBV4-2 to TRBJ1-1; D unclear. CDR1 and CDR2 from the germline V gene are LGHNA and YNFKEQ. Deletions cut 1 base from V and 0 bases from J, with 6 bases between. The CDR3 runs 14 residues. The CDR3 is CASSQGEMNTEAFF. The CDR3 coding sequence is TGTGCCAGCAGCCAAGGAGAAATGAACACTGAAGCTTTCTTT.

The chain combines TRBV9 with TRBJ2-5; TRBD2 aligns across 8 bases. Germline CDR1 reads SGDLS; CDR2 reads YYNGEE. The CDR3 sequence is 16 residues long. Trimming took 2 bases from V and 1 from J; bases not matched to a gene: 7. The CDR3 here is CASSVGLVGAQETQYF. DNA for the CDR3: TGTGCCAGCAGCGTGGGACTAGTTGGGGCCCAAGAGACCCAGTACTTC. Looking up the rest from reference TRBV9 and TRBJ2-5 gives the full variable domain: DSGVTQTPKHLITATGQRVTLRCSPRSGDLSVYWYQQSLDQGLQFLIQYYNGEERAKGNILERFSAQQFPDLHSELNLSSLELGDSALYFCASSVGLVGAQETQYFGPGTRLLVL.

This chain uses TRBV18 with TRBJ2-7; possible D gene TRBD2, 5 bases. The V end was cut by 6 bases, the J end by 2 bases, with 14 bases between. CDR1 KGHSH and CDR2 LQKENI come from the germline V gene. The CDR3 has 14 amino acids. The CDR3 region has the DNA TGTGCCAGCTCTAGGACCGGGGATGCCTACGAGCAGTACTTC. It encodes CASSRTGDAYEQYF.

The chain joins TRBV11-2 to TRBJ1-2; TRBD1 matches at 8 bases. Germline V gives CDR1 SGHAT, CDR2 FQNNGV. V shed 6 bases, J shed 9 bases, and the junction held 12 bases outside the gene matches. The length of the CDR3 is 14 residues. The CDR3 here is CASSQDRESGRYTF. The CDR3 DNA is TGTGCCAGCAGTCAGGACAGGGAGTCTGGTCGCTACACCTTC.

This sequence joins TRBV7-6 and TRBJ2-3, with 9 bases aligning to TRBD2. CDR1 is SGHVS and CDR2 is FNYEAQ in the germline V gene. The V and J ends lost 3 bases and 6 bases, in that order; junction bases with no gene match: 7. The CDR3 consists of 15 residues. CDR3 loop: CASSFPSSGVDTQYF. The CDR3, as DNA: TGTGCCAGCAGCTTCCCATCTAGCGGGGTGGATACGCAGTATTTT.

Written as DNA, the CDR3 is TGCGCCAGCAGCTTGGATGGCGGGGGTGCCCAAGGGACCAAAAACATTCAGTACTTC. Protein product: CASSLDGGGAQGTKNIQYF. This chain uses TRBV5-1 with TRBJ2-4; the match to TRBD2 covers 7 bases. In germline, CDR1 is SGHRS, CDR2 YFSETQ. With V trimmed by 0 bases and J by 2 bases, 14 bases remained unmatched. The CDR3 extends over 19 amino acids. Looking up the rest from reference TRBV5-1 and TRBJ2-4 gives the full variable domain: KAGVTQTPRYLIKTRGQQVTLSCSPISGHRSVSWYQQTPGQGLQFLFEYFSETQRNKGNFPGRFSGRQFSNSRSEMNVSTLELGDSALYLCASSLDGGGAQGTKNIQYFGAGTRLSVL.

This clone was seen a single time. The chain is built from TRBV30 and TRBJ1-5, with D possibly TRBD1 on 6 matching bases. Germline assignment: CDR1 GTSNPN and CDR2 SVGIG (reference sequence). Deletions cut 4 bases from V and 5 bases from J, with 15 bases between. The CDR3 contains 14 residues. The CDR3: CAWTGLGGHQPQHF. In DNA, the CDR3 is TGTGCCTGGACTGGTCTGGGGGGGCATCAGCCCCAGCATTTT.

The chain is built from TRBV6-5 and TRBJ1-2, with D possibly matching TRBD1 (5 bases). Per germline, CDR1 MNHEY and CDR2 SVGAGI. CDR3 length: 15 residues. The V gene lost 0 bases and the J gene lost 4 bases, with 12 bases spanning the gap. CDR3 bases: TGTGCCAGCAGTTACTCAGTACAGGCCTTCTATGGCTACACCTTC. Encoded protein: CASSYSVQAFYGYTF.

The J gene is TRBJ2-1, the V gene TRBV19; 10 positions agree with TRBD1. Germline CDR1 is LNHDA and CDR2 is SQIVND (reference sequence). This CDR3 contains 14 residues. The junction had 9 bases not matched to a gene; V was cut back by 9 bases and J by 7 bases. The CDR3 region has the DNA TGTGCCAGCTCGCCGGGACAGGGGTTTAATGAGCAGTTCTTC. This encodes CASSPGQGFNEQFF. The variable domain in full, completed from reference TRBV19 and TRBJ2-1, reads DGGITQSPKYLFRKEGQNVTLSCEQNLNHDAMYWYRQDPGQGLRLIYYSQIVNDFQKGDIAEGYSVSREKKESFPLTVTSAQKNPTAFYLCASSPGQGFNEQFFGPGTRLTVL.

This chain connects TRBV7-2 to TRBJ2-2; maybe TRBD2 (6 bases). CDR1 is SGHTA and CDR2 is FQGNSA in the germline V gene. V was trimmed by 1 base and J by 6 bases, leaving 15 bases between them. The CDR3 runs to 16 residues. The CDR3 bases are TGTGCCAGCAGCTTAGGGTTCGGTCGCGGGGCCGGGGAGCTGTTTTTT. Translated, it gives CASSLGFGRGAGELFF.

This chain uses TRBV9 with TRBJ2-2; 11 positions match TRBD2. Germline CDR1 and CDR2: SGDLS and YYNGEE. This CDR3 is built from 18 residues. The trim removed 4 bases at V and 1 base at J, leaving 9 bases unmatched. CDR3 sequence: CASSPRLAGPGNTGELFF. The CDR3 bases are TGTGCCAGCAGCCCTCGACTAGCGGGGCCAGGGAACACCGGGGAGCTGTTTTTT. Drawing the rest from reference TRBV9 and TRBJ2-2, the complete variable domain is DSGVTQTPKHLITATGQRVTLRCSPRSGDLSVYWYQQSLDQGLQFLIQYYNGEERAKGNILERFSAQQFPDLHSELNLSSLELGDSALYFCASSPRLAGPGNTGELFFGEGSRLTVL.

The count of this clone is one. This sequence joins TRBV5-8 and TRBJ1-5, with D possibly matching TRBD1 (6 bases). The V and J ends lost 2 bases and 4 bases respectively, with 16 bases between them. The CDR3 is made up of 16 amino acids. CDR1 is SGHTS, CDR2 YDEGEE, per germline. The CDR3 coding sequence is TGTGCCAGCAGCTTAGGTGTGGGGGGCCCAAATCAGCCCCAGCATTTT. It translates to CASSLGVGGPNQPQHF.

This rearrangement joins TRBV7-9 to TRBJ2-3, with D uncertain. V was clipped by 3 bases and J by 1 base, with 8 bases between them. The CDR3 sequence is 14 residues long. Germline V CDR1 and CDR2: SEHNR, FQNEAQ (reference sequence). CDR3 nucleotide sequence: TGTGCCAGCAGCTTTGGTGGGGGCACAGATACGCAGTATTTT. Translated, it gives CASSFGGGTDTQYF.

The J gene is TRBJ2-2, the V gene TRBV19; 9 bases are shared with TRBD1. The germline CDR1 and CDR2 sequences are LNHDA and SQIVND (reference sequence). CDR3 length: 18 amino acids. The J segment lost 5 bases and the V segment lost 5 bases, leaving 15 bases of the junction unmatched. The CDR3 protein is CASSLRGQTGGGTGELFF. For the CDR3, the DNA is TGTGCCAGTAGTCTGAGGGGCCAGACAGGGGGAGGTACCGGGGAGCTGTTTTTT.

About this clone itself: The sample has other DNA sequences that encode this CDR3 too. The chain joins TRBV6-1 to TRBJ2-7, with TRBD2 matching 9 bases. The V and J ends lost 6 bases and 4 bases, in that order; junction bases with no gene match: 13. The germline V gene encodes CDR1 MNHNS and CDR2 SASEGT. This CDR3 is 16 amino acids long. The CDR3 sequence is CASSEFRSSGVYEQYF. The CDR3 nucleotides read TGTGCCAGCAGCGAATTTCGGTCTAGCGGGGTGTACGAGCAGTACTTC.

V is TRBV7-3 and J is TRBJ2-7, with a possible D match to TRBD1 (6 bases). Trimming pared 2 bases from V and 5 bases from J, leaving 13 bases between. The germline CDR1 and CDR2 sequences are SGHTA and FQGTGA. This CDR3 has 14 amino acids. The CDR3 loop is CASSLEQGTHEQYF. CDR3 sequence (DNA): TGTGCCAGCAGCTTAGAACAGGGTACCCACGAGCAGTACTTC.

The chain carries TRBV19 and TRBJ1-3, with D maybe TRBD1 (6 bases). The V gene's germline CDR1 is LNHDA and CDR2 SQIVND (reference sequence). With 8 bases removed from V and 0 bases from J, the gap between germline ends came to 14 bases. The CDR3 extends over 15 amino acids. In DNA, the CDR3 is TGTGCCAGTCGGCGCCGGGACACCTCTGGAAACACCATATATTTT. It yields the protein CASRRRDTSGNTIYF.

This chain links TRBV19 with TRBJ1-3; the D gene is possibly TRBD1 (5 bases). Germline CDR1 reads LNHDA; CDR2 reads SQIVND (reference sequence). The CDR3 contains 13 residues. Trimming removed 5 bases at V and 4 bases at J, with 9 bases between. For the CDR3, the DNA is TGTGCCAGTAGTCTAACAGGAGGAAACACCATATATTTT. The encoded protein is CASSLTGGNTIYF. The variable domain in full, with the rest retrieved from reference TRBV19 and TRBJ1-3, is DGGITQSPKYLFRKEGQNVTLSCEQNLNHDAMYWYRQDPGQGLRLIYYSQIVNDFQKGDIAEGYSVSREKKESFPLTVTSAQKNPTAFYLCASSLTGGNTIYFGEGSWLTVV.

V and J are TRBV7-2 and TRBJ2-1; maybe TRBD2 (5 bases). Germline loops: CDR1 SGHTA, CDR2 FQGNSA. The V gene lost 2 bases and the J gene lost 2 bases, with 13 bases spanning the gap. The CDR3 is made up of 16 amino acids. This chain's CDR3 is CASSLSPDSTYNEQFF. CDR3 nucleotide sequence: TGTGCCAGCAGCTTATCCCCGGACTCGACCTACAATGAGCAGTTCTTC.

V is TRBV19 and J is TRBJ2-6, with D possibly being TRBD2 (5 bases). The CDR3 is made up of 17 amino acids. Germline assignment: CDR1 LNHDA and CDR2 SQIVND (reference sequence). Trimming left V 2 bases short and J 0 bases short, with 11 bases between. CDR3 sequence reads: CASSISGVSSGANVLTF. As DNA, the CDR3 is TGTGCCAGTAGTATATCCGGGGTCAGCTCTGGGGCCAACGTCCTGACTTTC.

The rearrangement joins TRBV7-2 to TRBJ2-5, with 9 positions matching TRBD1. After removal of 0 bases from V and 4 bases from J, the junction contained 3 bases not matched to a gene. This CDR3 spans 15 amino acids. Germline CDR1 SGHTA, CDR2 FQGNSA. CDR3 in amino acids: CASSLAGQGGETQYF. As DNA, the CDR3 is TGTGCCAGCAGCTTAGCGGGACAGGGAGGAGAGACCCAGTACTTC.

V usage is TRBV7-3 and J usage is TRBJ2-3; 8 positions agree with TRBD1. This CDR3 has 15 amino acids. Germline CDR1 SGHTA, CDR2 FQGTGA. The trim removed 3 bases at V and 2 bases at J, leaving 4 bases unmatched. The CDR3 region has the DNA TGTGCCAGCAGCTTGGCGGGACAGGTCACAGATACGCAGTATTTT. This sequence encodes CASSLAGQVTDTQYF.

The chain combines TRBV7-9 with TRBJ2-5; 14 bases line up with TRBD2. The V segment lost 5 bases and the J segment 5 bases; nucleotides outside the gene matches: 7. The CDR3 is made up of 16 amino acids. Germline lookup yields CDR1 SEHNR and CDR2 FQNEAQ (reference sequence). Here the CDR3 reads CASSLATSGGAETQYF. CDR3 in DNA: TGTGCCAGCAGCCTGGCGACTAGCGGGGGGGCGGAGACCCAGTACTTC.

The chain couples TRBV4-1 to TRBJ1-1; the D gene is possibly TRBD1 (5 bases). V dropped 4 bases and J dropped 2 bases, with 14 bases sitting between them. CDR1 is MGHRA and CDR2 is YSYEKL in the germline V gene. The CDR3 spans 15 residues. The CDR3 sequence is CASSRGGGTNTEAFF. Here the CDR3 DNA reads TGCGCCAGCAGCCGGGGTGGGGGGACCAACACTGAAGCTTTCTTT.

This sequence joins TRBV5-5 and TRBJ2-1; the match to TRBD1 covers 7 bases. The CDR3 covers 15 residues. Looked up from germline, CDR1 is SGHKS and CDR2 is YYEKEE (reference sequence). V lost 0 bases to trimming and J lost 2 bases; unmatched junction nucleotides: 2. Written as DNA, the CDR3 is TGTGCCAGCAGCTTGGGACAGGGAACCTACAATGAGCAGTTCTTC. It yields the protein CASSLGQGTYNEQFF.

DNA for the CDR3: TGTGCCAGCAGCTCTACCGGACTAGAGTGGAATGAGCAGTTCTTC. Amino acids: CASSSTGLEWNEQFF. V is TRBV11-2 and J is TRBJ2-1, with 7 bases aligning to TRBD2. V lost 4 bases to trimming and J lost 7 bases; unmatched junction nucleotides: 10. This CDR3 is built from 15 residues. Germline assignment: CDR1 SGHAT and CDR2 FQNNGV.

This chain uses TRBV12-5 with TRBJ1-1; the D is unclear. The germline V and J ends were trimmed by 7 bases and 1 base, with 10 bases remaining between them. Germline V lookup: CDR1 LGHNT, CDR2 FRNRAP. The CDR3 is 13 amino acids. The CDR3, as DNA: TGTGCTAGTGTGGGCGGTCAGAACACTGAAGCTTTCTTT. Protein: CASVGGQNTEAFF. Full variable domain (rest looked up from reference TRBV12-5 and TRBJ1-1): DARVTQTPRHKVTEMGQEVTMRCQPILGHNTVFWYRQTMMQGLELLAYFRNRAPLDDSGMPKDRFSAEMPDATLATLKIQPSEPRDSAVYFCASVGGQNTEAFFGQGTRLTVV.